A single sample is the source of the 22 T cell receptor beta chains below, sequenced in a study of shared clonotypes between healthy human individuals. Naive CD8 isolation took CD45RO-negative cells positively selected for CCR7 and excluded terminally differentiated effector memory CD45RA+ cells. TCRdb's copy holds only in-frame clones and misses some; the assay was immunoSEQ multiplex PCR. The profile shows around 1,900,000 clones, 85% to 95% of them singletons. Sequenced material: naive CD8+ T cells from PBMCs. These receptors were collected from a man younger than 35 in good health. Some clones in this sample may be carry-over from other donors' samples.

V usage is TRBV28 and J usage is TRBJ1-1, with no clear D. Trimming pared 8 bases from V and 3 bases from J, leaving 13 bases between. The CDR3 runs 13 residues. Germline V gene data show CDR1 as MDHEN and CDR2 as SYDVKM. The CDR3 here is CASLYTPDTEAFF. CDR3 nucleotides: TGTGCCAGCCTGTATACCCCGGACACTGAAGCTTTCTTT.

CDR3 region: CASTQEGLTEAFF. DNA of the CDR3: TGTGCCAGCACCCAAGAGGGACTAACTGAAGCTTTCTTT. The rearrangement uses TRBV9 and TRBJ1-1; D might be TRBD1 (5 bases). From germline, CDR1 is SGDLS and CDR2 YYNGEE. The length of the CDR3 is 13 residues. Trimming shortened V by 6 bases and J by 5 bases, and 14 bases separated the two germline ends.

CDR3 sequence: CASSLWIPGGGNEQFF. For the CDR3, the DNA is TGTGCCAGCAGTTTATGGATCCCGGGTGGAGGCAATGAGCAGTTCTTC. The chain links TRBV27 to TRBJ2-1, with D tentatively TRBD2 (5 bases). The V gene lost 1 base and the J gene lost 6 bases, with 16 bases spanning the gap. Germline values: CDR1 MNHEY, CDR2 SMNVEV (reference sequence). The CDR3 extends over 16 amino acids.

CDR3: CASSVLAGARSYNEQFF. For the CDR3, the DNA is TGTGCCAGCAGCGTACTAGCGGGAGCCCGCTCCTACAATGAGCAGTTCTTC. This sequence joins TRBV9 and TRBJ2-1; 10 bases are a match to TRBD2. The CDR3 contains 17 residues. Germline trimming cut 1 base from V and 0 bases from J; bases unmatched to any gene: 4. Per the germline V gene, CDR1 is SGDLS and CDR2 is YYNGEE.

V usage is TRBV4-2 and J usage is TRBJ2-1; 10 bases map to TRBD2. CDR3 length equals 17 residues. V lost 10 bases and J lost 4; bases outside the gene matches: 16. Germline CDR1 and CDR2: LGHNA and YNFKEQ. CDR3 coding DNA: TGTGCCATCAGTGGGGCTAGCGGGAGTTCGTCTTACAATGAGCAGTTCTTC. It encodes CAISGASGSSSYNEQFF.

This clone turned up a few times. The chain is built from TRBV6-6 and TRBJ2-2; D is ambiguous. This CDR3 region has 16 residues. Deletions cut 7 bases from V and 6 bases from J, with 21 bases between. Germline CDR1 reads MNHNY; CDR2 reads SVGAGI (reference sequence). Written as DNA, the CDR3 is TGTGCCAGCATGTCAGAGAGTCAGATTTTGGCCGGGGAGCTGTTTTTT. The encoded protein is CASMSESQILAGELFF.

The rearrangement uses TRBV5-1 and TRBJ2-3; 10 bases agree with TRBD2. The CDR3 totals 16 residues. After removal of 2 bases from V and 2 bases from J, the junction contained 5 bases not matched to a gene. Germline assignment: CDR1 SGHRS and CDR2 YFSETQ. The CDR3 is CASSLQAGGVTDTQYF. CDR3 nucleotide sequence: TGCGCCAGCAGCTTACAAGCGGGAGGGGTCACAGATACGCAGTATTTT.

V and J are TRBV27 and TRBJ2-7; 13 nucleotides agree with TRBD2. With 3 bases clipped from V and 6 bases from J, the junction kept 5 bases outside the gene matches. The CDR3 is 15 amino acids. CDR1 and CDR2 (germline): MNHEY, SMNVEV (reference sequence). The CDR3: CASSFWTSGSGEQYF. The CDR3, as DNA: TGTGCCAGCAGTTTCTGGACTAGCGGGAGCGGCGAGCAGTACTTC.

This sequence joins TRBV10-3 and TRBJ2-7, with 10 bases aligning to TRBD2. Germline loops: CDR1 ENHRY, CDR2 SYGVKD. The CDR3 runs to 17 residues. V dropped 6 bases and J dropped 0; count of bases not matched to a gene: 11. CDR3 sequence reads: CAIRGTSESGSSYEQYF. The CDR3 nucleotides are TGTGCCATCAGGGGGACTAGCGAATCGGGAAGCTCCTACGAGCAGTACTTC.

The chain has TRBV19 and TRBJ1-4, with 7 bases fitting TRBD1. V lost 1 base and J lost 4; bases outside the gene matches: 9. Germline CDR1 LNHDA, CDR2 SQIVND (reference sequence). CDR3 length: 17 amino acids. The CDR3 bases are TGTGCCAGTAGTATAGGCTACGCGGGACAGTATAATGAAAAACTGTTTTTT. Translated, it gives CASSIGYAGQYNEKLFF.

The chain couples TRBV13 to TRBJ1-4; D call uncertain. CDR3 length: 16 residues. Trimming cost V 5 bases and J 0 bases, with 13 bases left between them. From germline, CDR1 is PRHDT and CDR2 FYEKMQ (reference sequence). CDR3 nucleotide sequence: TGTGCCAGCAGCGCTCGCCGGATCGCAACTAATGAAAAACTGTTTTTT. Translating it yields CASSARRIATNEKLFF.

V is TRBV10-3 and J is TRBJ2-7, with 10 bases matching TRBD1. The ends lost 7 bases at V and 3 bases at J; junction bases unmatched: 9. The germline V gene encodes CDR1 ENHRY and CDR2 SYGVKD. The CDR3 totals 15 residues. CDR3 bases: TGTGCCATCACCAGGGACAGGGGATCCATCTACGAGCAGTACTTC. As protein: CAITRDRGSIYEQYF.

This rearrangement joins TRBV27 to TRBJ2-7; TRBD2 agrees at 11 bases. Per germline, CDR1 MNHEY and CDR2 SMNVEV (reference sequence). The CDR3 consists of 17 residues. The V gene end was trimmed by 3 bases and the J gene end by 3 bases; junction bases not matched to a gene: 10. This chain's CDR3 is CASSLWGGTSGLYEQYF. The CDR3 nucleotides are TGTGCCAGCAGTTTGTGGGGCGGGACTAGCGGACTCTACGAGCAGTACTTC.

The gene calls are TRBV19 and TRBJ1-5; 7 bases are shared with TRBD1. The CDR3 sequence is 17 residues long. The V and J ends lost 2 bases and 4 bases, in that order; junction bases with no gene match: 11. Germline V gives CDR1 LNHDA, CDR2 SQIVND (reference sequence). CDR3 nucleotide sequence: TGTGCCAGTAGTATACAGGGATGGGGACAGCTAAATCAGCCCCAGCATTTT. Its translation is CASSIQGWGQLNQPQHF.

This sequence joins TRBV23-1 and TRBJ2-7; TRBD2 is a possible D gene (6 bases). TRBV23-1 is filed as an ORF, its function uncertain. This CDR3 contains 14 residues. Trimming stripped 4 bases from V and 0 bases from J, with 10 bases between. The CDR3 spells CASSREVRSYEQYF. The CDR3 nucleotides read TGCGCCAGCAGTCGGGAGGTTCGCTCCTACGAGCAGTACTTC.

J is TRBJ2-3 and V is TRBV9; no definite D call. The germline CDR1 and CDR2 sequences are SGDLS and YYNGEE. The CDR3 covers 12 residues. V lost 4 bases and J 8 bases, leaving 11 bases between the germline ends. CDR3: CASSLPPGTQYF. CDR3 in DNA: TGTGCCAGCAGCCTTCCACCGGGTACGCAGTATTTT.

This chain joins TRBV30 and TRBJ2-3; D is undetermined. This CDR3 has 13 amino acids. In germline, CDR1 is GTSNPN, CDR2 SVGIG (reference sequence). Trimming pared 5 bases from V and 2 bases from J, leaving 11 bases between. The CDR3 coding sequence is TGTGCCTGGTCGGCGGAGCCCACAGATACGCAGTATTTT. Translating gives CAWSAEPTDTQYF.

V is TRBV27 and J is TRBJ2-7; the match to TRBD1 covers 10 bases. The CDR3 length is 15 residues. V shed 6 bases and J 7 bases; nucleotides not matched to a gene: 12. CDR1 is MNHEY, CDR2 SMNVEV, per germline (reference sequence). The CDR3 here is CASRPAGTGVWEQYF. In DNA, the CDR3 is TGTGCCAGCAGGCCAGCCGGGACAGGGGTTTGGGAGCAGTACTTC.

The chain has TRBV5-1 and TRBJ2-1; perhaps TRBD2 as D (6 bases). V was shortened by 0 bases and J by 0 bases, with 16 bases between the two germline ends. The CDR3 loop spans 18 amino acids. The V gene's germline CDR1 is SGHRS and CDR2 YFSETQ. The CDR3: CASSLAPSGGGSYNEQFF. The DNA for the CDR3 is TGCGCCAGCAGCTTGGCCCCGTCCGGGGGAGGCTCCTACAATGAGCAGTTCTTC.

V and J are TRBV19 and TRBJ2-7; D assignment may be TRBD1 or TRBD2 (6 bases each). Germline CDR1 is LNHDA and CDR2 is SQIVND (reference sequence). Trimming took 8 bases from V and 0 from J, leaving 11 bases between them. This CDR3 is built from 13 residues. The chain's CDR3 is CASAGHNSYEQYF. CDR3 coding DNA: TGTGCCAGTGCGGGACATAACTCCTACGAGCAGTACTTC.

The CDR3, as DNA: TGTGCCAGCAGCTCAACTAGCGGGGGCTACGAGCAGTACTTC. This codes for CASSSTSGGYEQYF. V gene TRBV7-3 combines with J gene TRBJ2-7; 11 bases map to TRBD2. Trimming cost V 4 bases and J 3 bases; bases outside gene matches: 2. This CDR3 is built from 14 residues. Looked up from germline, CDR1 is SGHTA and CDR2 is FQGTGA.

The DNA for the CDR3 is TGTGCCAGCAGTGCCGGTGGGGCGTCGGGTTTCGCCTACGAGCAGTACTTC. As protein: CASSAGGASGFAYEQYF. V is TRBV27 and J is TRBJ2-7; a weak D match, TRBD1 (5 bases). V lost 5 bases and J 2 bases, leaving 22 bases between the germline ends. This CDR3 region has 17 residues. The germline CDR1 and CDR2 sequences are MNHEY and SMNVEV (reference sequence).